The rows below give T cell receptor beta chains drawn from one sample of a study of vaccination and CD4 T cells after COVID-19. Via MiXCR, TCRdb re-called the PCR reads, giving one row per CDR3 protein. The sample holds roughly 16,000 distinct CDR3 sequences; 45% to 50% are singletons and the top ten take approximately 12%. Their specific antigens are unknown. Specimen: CD4+ T cells from blood, cultured in vitro. The receptors were sampled from a human donor who had recovered from COVID-19. CDR3s include the opening cysteine and the closing phenylalanine or tryptophan. The D gene is left open where the match is weak. Clone size is shown for a subset of rows, as once, few, many or a class of expanded clone.

clone_size,v_call,d_call,j_call,cdr3_aa,cdr3_nt
-,TRBV11-2,-,TRBJ2-7,CASSLERGSPYEQYF,TGTGCCAGCAGCTTAGAGAGGGGAAGCCCCTACGAGCAGTACTTC
once,TRBV6-1,-,TRBJ1-1,CASSPPGGGRTEAFF,TGTGCCAGCAGTCCCCCTGGAGGTGGGCGCACTGAAGCTTTCTTT
-,TRBV19,-,TRBJ2-7,CASRNRAGHTYEQYF,TGTGCCAGTCGGAACAGAGCGGGACACACCTACGAGCAGTACTTC
-,TRBV2,-,TRBJ2-7,CASSDWTGYEQYF,TGTGCCAGCAGTGATTGGACGGGCTACGAGCAGTACTTC
-,TRBV20-1,-,TRBJ2-3,CSAREQGRVDTQYF,TGCAGTGCTAGAGAACAGGGGAGGGTAGATACGCAGTATTTT
few,TRBV12-3/TRBV12-4,TRBD2,TRBJ2-5,CASSLKRGGPETQYF,TGTGCCAGCAGTTTGAAGCGGGGGGGCCCAGAGACCCAGTACTTC
-,TRBV20-1,-,TRBJ2-7,CSASPQVSYEQYF,TGCAGTGCTAGTCCACAGGTGTCCTACGAGCAGTACTTC
-,TRBV12-3/TRBV12-4,-,TRBJ1-2,CASSSDSSGGYTF,TGTGCCAGCAGTTCGGACAGTAGTGGGGGCTACACCTTC
-,TRBV27,-,TRBJ2-7,CASSPSRVHEQYF,TGTGCCAGCAGTCCCTCTAGAGTACACGAGCAGTACTTC
few,TRBV7-6,-,TRBJ2-3,CASSSRHVADTQYF,TGTGCCAGCAGCTCCCGCCACGTGGCAGATACGCAGTATTTT
-,TRBV15,TRBD1,TRBJ2-2,CATSSDRGGELFF,TGTGCCACCAGCAGTGACAGGGGGGGGGAGCTGTTTTTT
-,TRBV12-5,-,TRBJ2-1,CASGLTYNEQFF,TGTGCTAGTGGTCTCACCTACAATGAGCAGTTCTTC
few,TRBV7-2,-,TRBJ1-2,CASSPDSGQHPSGYTF,TGTGCCAGCAGCCCCGACTCCGGACAGCACCCTTCCGGCTACACCTTC
medium-sized,TRBV5-1,-,TRBJ1-1,CASSLDGRGMNTEAFF,TGCGCCAGCAGCTTGGATGGGAGGGGAATGAACACTGAAGCTTTCTTT
few,TRBV11-1,-,TRBJ2-7,CASSLGGLAVSYEQYF,TGTGCCAGCAGCTTAGGAGGACTCGCTGTCTCCTACGAGCAGTACTTC
-,TRBV7-9,-,TRBJ2-2,CASMANTGELFF,TGTGCCAGCATGGCGAACACCGGGGAGCTGTTTTTT
-,TRBV7-8,-,TRBJ2-3,CASSPHGRTDTQYF,TGTGCCAGCAGCCCCCACGGACGCACAGATACGCAGTATTTT
once,TRBV7-3,-,TRBJ1-1,CASSLRGGTEAFF,TGTGCCAGCAGCCTCCGAGGCGGTACTGAAGCTTTCTTT
-,TRBV7-9,TRBD1,TRBJ2-1,CASSLGTGSNEQFF,TGTGCCAGCAGCTTGGGGACAGGGAGCAATGAGCAGTTCTTC
-,TRBV6-1,-,TRBJ1-2,CASRTDANYGYTF,TGTGCCAGCAGGACAGACGCTAACTATGGCTACACCTTC
-,TRBV7-9,-,TRBJ1-1,CASGGMGDTEAFF,TGTGCCAGTGGTGGTATGGGAGACACTGAAGCTTTCTTT
-,TRBV7-2,-,TRBJ2-1,CASSGARGDEQFF,TGTGCCAGCAGCGGGGCAAGAGGGGATGAGCAGTTCTTC
-,TRBV27,TRBD1,TRBJ1-1,CATWTGLGTEAFF,TGTGCCACCTGGACAGGGCTTGGCACTGAAGCTTTCTTT
-,TRBV7-2,-,TRBJ2-3,CASSQDSGTQYF,TGTGCCAGCAGCCAGGACAGTGGTACGCAGTATTTT
few,TRBV12-3/TRBV12-4,-,TRBJ1-1,CASRPQGFSEAFF,TGTGCCAGCAGACCACAGGGATTCTCTGAAGCTTTCTTT
few,TRBV2,-,TRBJ1-1,CASKGGVEAFF,TGTGCCAGCAAAGGGGGGGTGGAAGCTTTCTTT
-,TRBV7-2,-,TRBJ1-1,CASSLSGTTVAEAFF,TGTGCCAGCAGCCTCTCTGGGACCACGGTTGCTGAAGCTTTCTTT
few,TRBV24-1,-,TRBJ2-1,CATSGGAYEQFF,TGTGCCACCAGTGGTGGGGCTTATGAGCAGTTCTTC
-,TRBV12-3/TRBV12-4,TRBD1,TRBJ2-5,CASSFPGQGARETQYF,TGTGCCAGCAGTTTCCCGGGACAGGGGGCTCGGGAGACCCAGTACTTC